A single sample gave rise to the 21 T cell receptor beta chains below, sequenced in a study of shared clonotypes between healthy human individuals. The method was immunoSEQ multiplex PCR; TCRdb's version includes in-frame clones alone and lacks a portion of them. The repertoire holds fewer than 650,000 clones, with 76% as singletons. Sequencing used PBMCs. Every receptor here comes from a woman aged 40 to 49 in good health. Some clones in this sample may be carry-over from other donors' samples.

The rearrangement joins TRBV6-6 to TRBJ1-1, with D perhaps matching TRBD1 (6 bases). The germline V gene encodes CDR1 MNHNY and CDR2 SVGAGI (reference sequence). This CDR3 has 11 residues. V lost 10 bases and J 6 bases, leaving 12 bases between the germline ends. Here the CDR3 reads CATSGGPEAFF. Here the CDR3 DNA reads TGTGCCACGTCTGGGGGGCCTGAAGCTTTCTTT.

This clone appeared a few times. CDR3 in amino acids: CATRRDPGPQHF. The CDR3 DNA reads TGTGCAACGAGGAGGGATCCCGGGCCCCAGCATTTT. The chain has TRBV28 and TRBJ1-5; D unclear. The V gene's germline CDR1 is MDHEN and CDR2 SYDVKM. This CDR3 region has 12 residues.

The rearrangement uses TRBV15 and TRBJ1-1; D is possibly TRBD1 (6 bases). The CDR3 loop spans 15 amino acids. Between the trimmed V and J ends, which lost 2 bases and 4 bases, there was a span of 14 bases. Germline V CDR1 and CDR2: LNHNV, YYDKDF (reference sequence). CDR3: CATSRNRVMGTEAFF. For the CDR3, the DNA is TGTGCCACCAGCAGAAACAGGGTAATGGGCACTGAAGCTTTCTTT.

This rearrangement joins TRBV29-1 to TRBJ2-3; possible D gene TRBD1, 6 bases. The CDR3 is made up of 14 amino acids. CDR1 is SQVTM, CDR2 ANQGSEA, per germline. The V end lost 6 bases, the J end lost 3 bases, and 16 bases lay between the germline ends. CDR3 sequence: CSVYPQGITDTQYF. The DNA for the CDR3 is TGCAGCGTCTACCCCCAGGGGATAACAGATACGCAGTATTTT.

Many counts were recorded for this clone. This same CDR3 is encoded by further DNA sequences in the sample. The chain recombines TRBV6-1 with TRBJ2-2; D may correspond to TRBD1 or TRBD2 (5 bases each). The germline V and J ends were trimmed by 6 bases and 3 bases, with 11 bases remaining between them. This CDR3 contains 14 residues. The germline CDR1 and CDR2 sequences are MNHNS and SASEGT. CDR3 coding DNA: TGTGCCAGCAGGTCAGGGACGGACACCGGGGAGCTGTTTTTT. Protein sequence: CASRSGTDTGELFF.

The V gene is TRBV7-2, the J gene TRBJ2-7, with TRBD2 matching 13 bases. This CDR3 contains 16 residues. Looked up from germline, CDR1 is SGHTA and CDR2 is FQGNSA. V shed 0 bases, J shed 4 bases, and the junction held 3 bases outside the gene matches. The CDR3 loop is CASSLARTSGSYEQYF. The CDR3 DNA reads TGTGCCAGCAGCTTAGCGCGGACTAGCGGGAGTTACGAGCAGTACTTC.

The V and J genes are TRBV7-2 and TRBJ1-4; 7 positions agree with TRBD1. With V trimmed by 7 bases and J by 4 bases, 9 bases remained unmatched. Germline V gene sequence: CDR1 SGHTA, CDR2 FQGNSA. This CDR3 has 15 residues. CDR3 residues: CASTPGGQFNEKLFF. The CDR3 nucleotides are TGTGCCAGCACCCCAGGGGGACAGTTTAATGAAAAACTGTTTTTT.

This chain joins TRBV28 and TRBJ2-1, with TRBD2 matching over 13 bases. The CDR3 is made up of 16 amino acids. V lost 6 bases, J lost 1 base, and 3 bases stayed unmatched. Germline V gene data show CDR1 as MDHEN and CDR2 as SYDVKM. The CDR3 nucleotides read TGTGCCAGCAGCCGGACTAGCGGGAGTTCCTACAATGAGCAGTTCTTC. This codes for CASSRTSGSSYNEQFF. The full variable domain, completed using reference TRBV28 and TRBJ2-1, is DVKVTQSSRYLVKRTGEKVFLECVQDMDHENMFWYRQDPGLGLRLIYFSYDVKMKEKGDIPEGYSVSREKKERFSLILESASTNQTSMYLCASSRTSGSSYNEQFFGPGTRLTVL.

This clone was seen more than once but under ten times. The chain has TRBV19 and TRBJ1-2; 7 bases fit TRBD1. J gave up 7 bases and V 6 bases, and 11 bases lay outside the gene matches. This CDR3 spans 14 amino acids. Germline CDR1 reads LNHDA; CDR2 reads SQIVND (reference sequence). The CDR3 coding sequence is TGTGCCAGTAGCCGAGGACAGGCCAGGTCTGGCTACACCTTC. Protein sequence: CASSRGQARSGYTF.

This rearrangement joins TRBV5-1 to TRBJ2-3, with 7 bases fitting TRBD1. The ends lost 1 base at V and 0 bases at J; junction bases unmatched: 8. Germline V gene lookup returns CDR1 SGHRS and CDR2 YFSETQ. The CDR3 extends over 17 amino acids. CDR3 sequence: CASSLTAGGASTDTQYF. CDR3 DNA sequence: TGCGCCAGCAGCTTGACTGCAGGGGGAGCTAGCACAGATACGCAGTATTTT.

V usage is TRBV4-1 and J usage is TRBJ2-3; 9 bases map to TRBD2. Per germline, CDR1 MGHRA and CDR2 YSYEKL. J lost 3 bases, V lost 3 bases, and 10 bases had no gene match. This CDR3 is built from 17 residues. CDR3 bases: TGCGCCAGCAGCCAGGGGGGCGGGAGGGCCCGGACAGATACGCAGTATTTT. It encodes CASSQGGGRARTDTQYF.

The chain employs TRBV5-1 and TRBJ2-5; 7 nucleotides match TRBD2. This CDR3 has 14 amino acids. The V and J ends lost 4 bases and 4 bases, in that order; junction bases with no gene match: 7. The germline CDR1 and CDR2 sequences are SGHRS and YFSETQ. The DNA for the CDR3 is TGCGCCAGCAGCCCTGGGGGGGAAGGAGAGACCCAGTACTTC. Protein sequence: CASSPGGEGETQYF.

This sequence joins TRBV7-9 and TRBJ2-3; perhaps TRBD2 as D (6 bases). CDR3 size: 15 residues. The V end was cut by 5 bases, the J end by 7 bases, with 19 bases between. Per the germline V gene, CDR1 is SEHNR and CDR2 is FQNEAQ (reference sequence). Here the CDR3 reads CASSAGTPGGYTQYF. The CDR3 nucleotides read TGTGCCAGCAGCGCGGGGACTCCCGGAGGTTATACGCAGTATTTT.

This chain links TRBV19 with TRBJ1-3; maybe TRBD1 (5 bases). Germline CDR1 is LNHDA and CDR2 is SQIVND (reference sequence). The CDR3 sequence is 17 residues long. The ends were cut back, 4 bases at V and 4 bases at J, with 20 bases in the middle. The CDR3 spells CASSTRVGSLGGNTIYF. DNA of the CDR3: TGTGCCAGTAGTACCAGGGTCGGCAGTCTCGGGGGAAACACCATATATTTT.

V is TRBV7-8 and J is TRBJ2-5, with D perhaps given as TRBD1 or TRBD2 (6 bases each). This CDR3 is built from 15 residues. Between the trimmed V and J ends, which lost 5 bases and 1 base, there was a span of 14 bases. Germline CDR1 reads SGHVS; CDR2 reads FQNEAQ. CDR3 DNA sequence: TGTGCCAGCAGCCTACAGGGAGGCCCCCAAGAGACCCAGTACTTC. Encoded protein: CASSLQGGPQETQYF.

This clone was recorded a few times. The chain uses TRBV6-4 and TRBJ1-1, with a weak D call TRBD1 (5 bases). The germline V and J ends were trimmed by 5 bases and 0 bases, with 7 bases remaining between them. Germline V gene data show CDR1 as MRHNA and CDR2 as SNTAGT. The CDR3 has 13 amino acids. CDR3 nucleotides: TGTGCCAGCAGTAGGGACCTGAACACTGAAGCTTTCTTT. Translated, it gives CASSRDLNTEAFF.

The V gene is TRBV6-5, the J gene TRBJ1-3; D unclear. The V gene's germline CDR1 is MNHEY and CDR2 SVGAGI. Trimming took off 4 bases at V and 4 bases at J, with 14 bases between the two ends. This CDR3 has 15 amino acids. The CDR3 DNA follows: TGTGCCAGCAGTTGGCGCAGGTCGGGGGGAAACACCATATATTTT. It translates to CASSWRRSGGNTIYF.

The rearrangement links TRBV9 to TRBJ2-1; perhaps TRBD1 as D (5 bases). The V and J ends lost 3 bases and 10 bases respectively, with 11 bases between them. CDR1 is SGDLS and CDR2 is YYNGEE in the germline V gene. This CDR3 contains 12 residues. CDR3 sequence (DNA): TGTGCCAGCAGCGGGACAAAAGGCGAGCAGTTCTTC. Its protein is CASSGTKGEQFF.

The V gene is TRBV27, the J gene TRBJ2-7; TRBD2 matches 10 bases. The CDR3 contains 15 residues. Germline V CDR1 and CDR2: MNHEY, SMNVEV (reference sequence). V lost 6 bases, J lost 6 bases, and 11 bases stayed unmatched. The CDR3, as DNA: TGTGCCAGCAGGGGCACAAGCGGGAGGGCTGGCGAGCAGTACTTC. This gives the protein CASRGTSGRAGEQYF.

This sequence joins TRBV5-1 and TRBJ2-1; the D is unclear. The CDR3 spans 13 residues. V lost 4 bases and J lost 3, with 8 bases in between. Germline V gene data show CDR1 as SGHRS and CDR2 as YFSETQ. CDR3 sequence reads: CASSELDYNEQFF. In DNA, the CDR3 is TGCGCCAGCAGCGAGCTTGACTACAATGAGCAGTTCTTC.

This chain connects TRBV4-3 to TRBJ2-1; TRBD1 aligns across 9 bases. Germline-derived CDR1 and CDR2 are LGHNA and YSLEER. The CDR3 spans 16 residues. J gave up 3 bases and V 0 bases, and 3 bases lay outside the gene matches. The CDR3 here is CASSQEWDRVYNEQFF. The CDR3, as DNA: TGCGCCAGCAGCCAAGAATGGGACAGGGTCTACAATGAGCAGTTCTTC.